The clone carrying this TCR beta chain occurred a few times. The cDNA was produced through 5'RACE with 10-nucleotide random UMIs. TCRdb redid the calling of the 5' RACE reads with MiXCR, one entry per CDR3 protein. The sample holds 35,000 or so distinct CDR3 sequences, 3% to 3.5% seen once. Sample time point: longitudinal time-point 1 (baseline). Per the germline V gene, CDR1 is LNHNV and CDR2 is YYDKDF (reference sequence). The CDR3 has 16 amino acids. V was shortened by 0 bases and J by 4 bases, with 15 bases between the two germline ends. This sample stems from a study of neurological immune-mediated disorders.

The specimen was PBMCs. The V gene is TRBV15, the J gene TRBJ1-1, with D tentatively TRBD1 (6 bases). This receptor was identified in a woman aged 55 to 70 with multiple sclerosis. DNA for the CDR3: TGTGCCACCAGCAGAGATTTCCGGGGGGGGGCCACTGAAGCTTTCTTT. This gives the protein CATSRDFRGGATEAFF.